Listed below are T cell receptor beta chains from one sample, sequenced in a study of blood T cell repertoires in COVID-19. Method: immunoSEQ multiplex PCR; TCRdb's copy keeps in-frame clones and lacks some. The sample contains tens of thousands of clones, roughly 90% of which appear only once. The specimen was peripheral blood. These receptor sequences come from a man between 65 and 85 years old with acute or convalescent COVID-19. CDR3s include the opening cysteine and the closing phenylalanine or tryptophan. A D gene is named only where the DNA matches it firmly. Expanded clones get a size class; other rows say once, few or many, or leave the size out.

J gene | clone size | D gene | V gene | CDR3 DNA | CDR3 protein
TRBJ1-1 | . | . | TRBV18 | TGTGCCAGCTCACCTTGGGGCGAAGAAGCTTTCTTT | CASSPWGEEAFF
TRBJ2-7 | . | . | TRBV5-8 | TGTGCCAGCAGCTTGGGTGAGTCAACTACCTACGAGCAGTACTTC | CASSLGESTTYEQYF
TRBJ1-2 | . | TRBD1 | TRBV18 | TGTGCCAGCTCACCAGCTGCGACAGGGAACTATGGCTACACCTTC | CASSPAATGNYGYTF
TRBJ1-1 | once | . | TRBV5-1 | TGCGCCAGCAGCTTGGCGGGGAACACTGAAGCTTTCTTT | CASSLAGNTEAFF
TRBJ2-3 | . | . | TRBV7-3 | TGTGCCAGCAGTCGACTTGGGGGCCACTCAGATACGCAGTATTTT | CASSRLGGHSDTQYF
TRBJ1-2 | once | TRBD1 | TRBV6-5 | TGTGCCAGCAGCATCTATGGGGACAGTCCCTATGGCTACACCTTC | CASSIYGDSPYGYTF
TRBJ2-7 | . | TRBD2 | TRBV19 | TGTGCCAGTAGTGGCCGGGACGGGGGGGTCAACGAGCAGTACTTC | CASSGRDGGVNEQYF
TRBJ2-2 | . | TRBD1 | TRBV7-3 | TGTGCCAGCAGCCTCAGACAGGGGGCGGTCGGGGAGCTGTTTTTT | CASSLRQGAVGELFF
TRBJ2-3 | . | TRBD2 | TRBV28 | TGTGCCAGCATCACCCTCCCCTCTGGCGGGAGGACCCCAGATACGCAGTATTTT | CASITLPSGGRTPDTQYF
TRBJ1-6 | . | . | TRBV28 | TGTGCCAGCAGTCTGACAGTGGGGAAATCACCCCTCCACTTT | CASSLTVGKSPLHF
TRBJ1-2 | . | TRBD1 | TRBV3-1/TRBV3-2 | TGTGCCAGCAGCCATATAGGGACAGAAGGGGGATATGGCTACACCTTC | CASSHIGTEGGYGYTF
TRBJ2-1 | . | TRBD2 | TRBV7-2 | TGTGCCAGCAGCCCCACTAGCGGGAGTCACAATGAGCAGTTCTTC | CASSPTSGSHNEQFF
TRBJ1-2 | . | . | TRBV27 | TGTGCCAGCAGACAGAATACTAACTATGGCTACACCTTC | CASRQNTNYGYTF
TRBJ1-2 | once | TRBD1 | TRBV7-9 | TGTGCCAGCAGCGAAGGACAGGGTGTTACTAACTATGGCTACACCTTC | CASSEGQGVTNYGYTF
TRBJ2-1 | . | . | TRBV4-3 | TGCGCCAGCAGCCAAGTAGGGGCCTCCTACAATGAGCAGTTCTTC | CASSQVGASYNEQFF
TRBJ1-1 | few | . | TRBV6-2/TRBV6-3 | TGTGCCAGCAGCCATATTCTCCTGGACAGGAACACTGAAGCTTTCTTT | CASSHILLDRNTEAFF
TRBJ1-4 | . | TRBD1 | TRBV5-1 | TGCGCCAGCAGCTTTGGGACAGCCACAACTAATGAAAAACTGTTTTTT | CASSFGTATTNEKLFF
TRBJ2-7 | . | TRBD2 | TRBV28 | TGTGCCAGCAGTCCCTCGGGCAGCGGGAGCTACGAGCAGTACTTC | CASSPSGSGSYEQYF
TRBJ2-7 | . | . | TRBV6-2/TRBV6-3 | TGTGCCAGCAGTTACTCGGGCGCGTACGAGCAGTACTTC | CASSYSGAYEQYF
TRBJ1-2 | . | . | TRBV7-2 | TGTGCCAGCAGCTTAGCGGGGGGTATGAATGGCTACACCTTC | CASSLAGGMNGYTF
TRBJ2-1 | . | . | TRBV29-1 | TGCAGCGTCTCCCGGGGCTCCTACAATGAGCAGTTCTTC | CSVSRGSYNEQFF
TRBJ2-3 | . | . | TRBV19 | TGTGCCAGTAGTCAGCGGTACACAGATACGCAGTATTTT | CASSQRYTDTQYF
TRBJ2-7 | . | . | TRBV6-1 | TGTGCCAGCAGTGAGCGTCCAGGCGTAATCTACGAGCAGTACTTC | CASSERPGVIYEQYF
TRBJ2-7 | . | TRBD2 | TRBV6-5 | TGTGCCAGCAGTTACTCGGGGCGGAGCGGGAGCGGCGAGCAGTACTTC | CASSYSGRSGSGEQYF
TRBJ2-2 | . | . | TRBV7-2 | TGTGCCAGCAGCTTAGTTTACGGGGAGCTGTTTTTT | CASSLVYGELFF
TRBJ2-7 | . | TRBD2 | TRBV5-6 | TGTGCCAGCAGCCTATTTTCCGCCGGGACTAGCGGCAGCTCCTACGAGCAGTACTTC | CASSLFSAGTSGSSYEQYF
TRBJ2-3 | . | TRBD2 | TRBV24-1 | TGTGCCACCAGTGATTTTCCTAGCGGGAGCACAGATACGCAGTATTTT | CATSDFPSGSTDTQYF
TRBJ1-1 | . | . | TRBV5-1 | TGCGCCAGCAGCTTCTTTGGGGGGGACACTGAAGCTTTCTTT | CASSFFGGDTEAFF
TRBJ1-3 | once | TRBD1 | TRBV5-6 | TGTGCCAGCAGCTTAGGACAGGGACCCATATATTTT | CASSLGQGPIYF
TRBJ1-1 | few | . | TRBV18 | TGTGCCAGCTCCGGGGAGGGAAACACTGAAGCTTTCTTT | CASSGEGNTEAFF
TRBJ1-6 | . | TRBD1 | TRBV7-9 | TGTGCCAGCAGTTCGAAACAGGGGAATTCGAATTCACCCCTCCACTTT | CASSSKQGNSNSPLHF
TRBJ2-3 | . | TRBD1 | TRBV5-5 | TGTGCCAGCAGCTTGGAGGGGGCCCTGGTTGGTACGCAGTATTTT | CASSLEGALVGTQYF
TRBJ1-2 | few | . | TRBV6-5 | TGTGCCAGCAGTTCCGGCGAGGGGGTTGGCTACACCTTC | CASSSGEGVGYTF
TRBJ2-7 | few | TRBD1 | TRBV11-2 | TGTGCCAGCGGGGGACAGGGCCTTTACGAGCAGTACTTC | CASGGQGLYEQYF
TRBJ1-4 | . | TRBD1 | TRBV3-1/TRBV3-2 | TGTGCCAGCAGCCAAGGGGGGACAGGCCATGAAAAACTGTTTTTT | CASSQGGTGHEKLFF
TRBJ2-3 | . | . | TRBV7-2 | TGTGCCAGCAGCTTACAGATCCCCGATACGCAGTATTTT | CASSLQIPDTQYF
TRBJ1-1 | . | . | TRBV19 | TGTGCCAGTAGTATCGGCAGGGCAGGGATGGTAAGGACTGAAGCTTTCTTT | CASSIGRAGMVRTEAFF
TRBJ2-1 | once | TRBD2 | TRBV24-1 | TGTGCCACCAGTGGTCCCGGGACTAGCGGGGGTAAATCCGGTTTCTTC | CATSGPGTSGGKSGFF
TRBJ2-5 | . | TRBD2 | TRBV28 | TGTGCCAGCAGTGCCACTAGCGGTACCCCGGAGACCCAGTACTTC | CASSATSGTPETQYF
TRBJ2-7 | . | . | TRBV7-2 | TGTGCCAGCAGCTCCCGACGGGGGAGCTACGAGCAGTACTTC | CASSSRRGSYEQYF
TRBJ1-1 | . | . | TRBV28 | TGTGCCAGCGAGGAGTACCTAATGAACACTGAAGCTTTCTTT | CASEEYLMNTEAFF
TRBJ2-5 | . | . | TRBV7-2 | TGTGCCAGCAGCCCGGACCAGGGCGGAGAGACCCAGTACTTC | CASSPDQGGETQYF
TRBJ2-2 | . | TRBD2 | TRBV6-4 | TGTGCCAGCAGGACTAGCGGGGGCACCGGGGAGCTGTTTTTT | CASRTSGGTGELFF
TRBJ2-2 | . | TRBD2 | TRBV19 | TGTGCCAGTAGTATAGACCTGGGGAGAGCGGGAGTGGCCGGGGAGCTGTTTTTT | CASSIDLGRAGVAGELFF
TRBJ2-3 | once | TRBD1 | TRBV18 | TGTGCCAGCTCACCACAGGACAGGGCGGTAGATACGCAGTATTTT | CASSPQDRAVDTQYF
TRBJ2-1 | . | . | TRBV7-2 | TGTGCCAGCAGCTTAACCCGGACAGCCTCCTACAATGAGCAGTTCTTC | CASSLTRTASYNEQFF
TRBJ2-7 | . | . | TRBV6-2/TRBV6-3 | TGTGCCAGCAGTTACTCGAGACACTCCTACGAGCAGTACTTC | CASSYSRHSYEQYF
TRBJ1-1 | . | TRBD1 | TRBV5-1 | TGCGCCAGCAGCTTGAAAGGGGGCGACACTGAAGCTTTCTTT | CASSLKGGDTEAFF
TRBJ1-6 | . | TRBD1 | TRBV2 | TGTGCCAGCAGTGGTACAGGGGTTGGGAATTCACCCCTCCACTTT | CASSGTGVGNSPLHF
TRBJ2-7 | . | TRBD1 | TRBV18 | TGTGCCAGCTCCCCGAGGACAGGGACCATCTACGAGCAGTACTTC | CASSPRTGTIYEQYF